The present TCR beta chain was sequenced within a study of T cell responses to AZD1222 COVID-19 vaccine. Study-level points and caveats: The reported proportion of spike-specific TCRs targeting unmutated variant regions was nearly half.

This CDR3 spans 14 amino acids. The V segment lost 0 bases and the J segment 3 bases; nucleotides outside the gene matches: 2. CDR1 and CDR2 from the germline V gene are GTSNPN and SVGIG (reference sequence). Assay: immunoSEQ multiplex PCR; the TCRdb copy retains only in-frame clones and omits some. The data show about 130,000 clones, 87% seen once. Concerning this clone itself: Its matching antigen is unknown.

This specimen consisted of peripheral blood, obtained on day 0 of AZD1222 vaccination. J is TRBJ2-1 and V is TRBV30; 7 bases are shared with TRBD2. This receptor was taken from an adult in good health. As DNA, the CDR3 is TGTGCCTGGAGTGTAGGCGGGAGCTACAATGAGCAGTTCTTC. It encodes CAWSVGGSYNEQFF.